Listed below are T cell receptor beta chains from one sample, sequenced in a study of T-cell reconstitution after alpha-beta-depleted transplantation in children. TCRdb re-derived calls from the PCR reads in MiXCR, one entry per CDR3 protein. The profile shows about 340,000 distinct CDR3 sequences, roughly 14% of them singletons. The source material was PBMCs, sampled from the stem cell graft. Source of these receptors: a human donor who donated a stem cell graft to a child with Fanconi anemia. CDR3s include the opening cysteine and the closing phenylalanine or tryptophan. D genes are given only for firm matches. Clone size is stated in some rows and not others, as once, few, many or a class when expanded.

clone size	V gene	J gene	D gene	CDR3 DNA	CDR3 protein
many	TRBV20-1	TRBJ2-1	TRBD2	TGCAGTGCAGAAGATAGCGGGGGCACGAAGACGCAGTTCTTC	CSAEDSGGTKTQFF
NA	TRBV29-1	TRBJ2-1	NA	TGCAGCGTTGGGGTAGGTTGGAATGAGCAGTTCTTC	CSVGVGWNEQFF
few	TRBV7-8	TRBJ2-7	TRBD1	TGTGCCAGCAGCTTGACAGGGTACTCCTACGAGCAGTACTTC	CASSLTGYSYEQYF
NA	TRBV5-1	TRBJ1-3	TRBD1	TGCGCCAGCAGCTTCGGGCAGGGGGTGGCTGGAAACACCATATATTTT	CASSFGQGVAGNTIYF
many	TRBV10-3	TRBJ2-7	NA	TGTGCCATCAGTGACTTAGACGGGGCCTCCTACGAGCAGTACTTC	CAISDLDGASYEQYF
few	TRBV5-1	TRBJ1-3	TRBD1	TGCGCCAGCAGTCAGGGGGCGCAGGGAAACACCATATATTTT	CASSQGAQGNTIYF
few	TRBV5-6	TRBJ1-2	TRBD1	TGTGCCAGCAGCCTGGAGACAGGGTTGAAGGGCTACACCTTC	CASSLETGLKGYTF
NA	TRBV29-1	TRBJ1-1	NA	TGCAGCGTTGCCGAAACTGAAGCTTTCTTT	CSVAETEAFF
NA	TRBV29-1	TRBJ2-5	NA	TGCAGCGTTGAAGATCCCGACGTCGGAGGGGAGACCCAGTACTTC	CSVEDPDVGGETQYF
many	TRBV4-3	TRBJ1-2	TRBD1	TGCGCCAGCAGCCTCGAAGGGGGACAGGGCTACACCTTC	CASSLEGGQGYTF
NA	TRBV6-1	TRBJ2-3	NA	TGTGCCAGCAGCGACAGAGCTAGCACAGATACGCAGTATTTT	CASSDRASTDTQYF
many	TRBV20-1	TRBJ2-6	NA	TGCAGTGCTAAGGGCGGGCACTCTGGGGCCAACGTCCTGACTTTC	CSAKGGHSGANVLTF
many	TRBV6-5	TRBJ2-2	TRBD2	TGTGCCAGCAGTTACATGCGGGGGGCCGGCACCGGGGAGCTGTTTTTT	CASSYMRGAGTGELFF
many	TRBV5-1	TRBJ2-2	NA	TGCGCCAGCTTTTTGGGACACCCAGTAACCGGGGAGCTGTTTTTT	CASFLGHPVTGELFF
few	TRBV6-2/TRBV6-3	TRBJ2-2	NA	TGTGCCAGCAGTTGGCACGAGAACACCGGGGAGCTGTTTTTT	CASSWHENTGELFF
NA	TRBV20-1	TRBJ2-4	NA	TGCAGTGCTAGTTGGCTTGGGGCCAAAAACATTCAGTACTTC	CSASWLGAKNIQYF
few	TRBV13	TRBJ2-1	NA	TGTGCCAGCAGCTTAGTACCCCCAAGTGGGGGCACAACAGACAATGAGCAGTTCTTC	CASSLVPPSGGTTDNEQFF
many	TRBV29-1	TRBJ1-2	NA	TGCAGCGTTGAACAGCTCCCCCTCCGGACCCCCTATGGCTACACCTTC	CSVEQLPLRTPYGYTF
NA	TRBV14	TRBJ2-2	NA	TGTGCCAGCAGCCACTTACAGGGTCCCGGGGAGCTGTTTTTT	CASSHLQGPGELFF
few	TRBV19	TRBJ1-1	TRBD1	TGTGCCAGTAGTTTCACAGGGGGCGCCGCTGAAGCTTTCTTT	CASSFTGGAAEAFF
many	TRBV4-3	TRBJ2-3	TRBD2	TGCGCCAGCAGCCAGGGGGCAAGCGGGGGGAGCACAGATACGCAGTATTTT	CASSQGASGGSTDTQYF
NA	TRBV3-1	TRBJ2-1	TRBD2	TGTGCCAGCAGCCAGGGAGGGTATGATAAGCAGTTCTTC	CASSQGGYDKQFF
NA	TRBV3-1	TRBJ2-7	NA	TGTGCCAGCAGCCAAAACCCACAGGTACTTTACGAGCAGTACTTC	CASSQNPQVLYEQYF
NA	TRBV12-3/TRBV12-4	TRBJ1-1	NA	TGTGCCAGCAGTTTTAATCGGGCAGGGCGGGCTTTCTTT	CASSFNRAGRAFF
many	TRBV5-8	TRBJ2-7	NA	TGTGCCAGCAGCTTCGGGGCGTCGCGGGAGCAGTACTTC	CASSFGASREQYF
NA	TRBV4-3	TRBJ1-2	NA	TGCGCCAGCAGCCAAGATCAGGGGTACTATGGCTACACCTTC	CASSQDQGYYGYTF
few	TRBV11-2	TRBJ2-5	NA	TGTGCCAGCAGCCTACAGAGAACGGAGACCCAGTACTTC	CASSLQRTETQYF
NA	TRBV3-1	TRBJ2-6	NA	TGTGCCAGCAGCTCCCTGTCAGGGGCAGGGATTCGTGCCAACGTCCTGACTTTC	CASSSLSGAGIRANVLTF
few	TRBV7-8	TRBJ2-1	NA	TGTGCCAGCAGCCCCAGGGACAACTACAATGAGCAGTTCTTC	CASSPRDNYNEQFF
few	TRBV7-9	TRBJ1-2	NA	TGTGCCAGCAGCTTAGGCTTTGGGGGTAATGGCTACACCTTC	CASSLGFGGNGYTF
many	TRBV19	TRBJ2-2	NA	TGTGCCAGTAGTATAGATGCAGGGAACACCGGGGAGCTGTTTTTT	CASSIDAGNTGELFF
few	TRBV24-1	TRBJ2-7	TRBD1	TGTGCCACCAGTGTAAAGGGGGCAGGCTACGAGCAGTACTTC	CATSVKGAGYEQYF
NA	TRBV9	TRBJ2-5	TRBD2	TGTGCCAGCAGCGTATCTAGCGGCCAAGAGACCCAGTACTTC	CASSVSSGQETQYF
NA	TRBV29-1	TRBJ2-2	NA	TGCAGCGTTGTACTGTCGGGCGGGGAGCTGTTTTTT	CSVVLSGGELFF
few	TRBV2	TRBJ1-1	TRBD1	TGTGCCAGCAGGACAGGGACGGCTTTCTTT	CASRTGTAFF
few	TRBV5-1	TRBJ2-3	TRBD2	TGCGCCAGCAGTTCCATTAGCGGGGCCGGAACAGATACGCAGTATTTT	CASSSISGAGTDTQYF
few	TRBV2	TRBJ1-5	NA	TGTGCCAGCACCTTAAGGGCAGGGGATCAGCCCCAGCATTTT	CASTLRAGDQPQHF
NA	TRBV11-1	TRBJ2-6	NA	TGTGCCAGCAGCCTCGAAAGGGGGGCCGGGGCCAACGTCCTGACTTTC	CASSLERGAGANVLTF
many	TRBV7-2	TRBJ2-1	NA	TGTGCCAGCAGCATACGGGGCAGGCCCAATGAGCAGTTCTTC	CASSIRGRPNEQFF
NA	TRBV28	TRBJ2-3	TRBD1	TGTGCCAGCAGTGAAGGGACAGCCCTTAGCACAGATACGCAGTATTTT	CASSEGTALSTDTQYF
few	TRBV20-1	TRBJ2-3	TRBD2	TGCAGTGCTACTCAACTAGCGGGGGGGCCAGATACGCAGTATTTT	CSATQLAGGPDTQYF
few	TRBV12-3/TRBV12-4	TRBJ2-5	NA	TGTGCCAGCAGTTTCGAGGGCAAGACCCAGTACTTC	CASSFEGKTQYF
NA	TRBV12-3/TRBV12-4	TRBJ2-7	TRBD1	TGTGCCAGCACCAATTGGACAGGGGTTAACGAGCAGTACTTC	CASTNWTGVNEQYF
many	TRBV29-1	TRBJ1-1	TRBD1	TGCAGCGTCCCTCCTGTGACAGGGCGGTACGCTGAAGCTTTCTTT	CSVPPVTGRYAEAFF
few	TRBV12-5	TRBJ2-7	TRBD2	TGTGCTAGTGGTCCTGGGACTAGCGGGGGCTCTTTGGGCGAGCAGTACTTC	CASGPGTSGGSLGEQYF
NA	TRBV10-3	TRBJ2-5	TRBD1	TGTGCCATCAGTGAGTTAGGGGGCCGTCCGACCCAGTACTTC	CAISELGGRPTQYF